Given below is one TCR beta chain in context. Its antigen remains unidentified. This sample stems from a study of cytomegalovirus exposure and HLA in healthy donors. Study results and limitations: Associated with cytomegalovirus, according to the listing, were 150 to 200 TCR beta chains.

Deletions cut 5 bases from V and 7 bases from J, with 14 bases between. CDR1 is SGHTA and CDR2 is FQGTGA in the germline V gene. The length of the CDR3 is 14 residues. These donors, healthy bone marrow donors, were studied. The PCR had 60 Vbeta and 13 Jbeta primers. Here immunoSEQ multiplex PCR was the method, and the copy in TCRdb shows in-frame clones only, minus some. The sample consists of 80,000 to 130,000 clones, around 80% of them appearing once. The receptor was derived from a male donor in good health and CMV-seropositive. Input material: PBMCs. This chain joins TRBV7-3 and TRBJ2-2, with D possibly TRBD2 on 5 matching bases. CDR3 bases: TGTGCCAGCAGCCCCGGATTTAGCGACGGGGAGCTGTTTTTT. Amino acids: CASSPGFSDGELFF.